The 27 T cell receptor beta chains below all came from one sample that was sequenced in a study of T cell responses to AZD1222 COVID-19 vaccine. Libraries were prepared by immunoSEQ multiplex PCR; TCRdb keeps only in-frame clonotypes and omits some of them. Of 75,000 to 100,000 clones listed, nearly 90% are singletons. This specimen consisted of peripheral blood, obtained on day 0 of AZD1222 vaccination. These receptors came from an adult in good health.

The J gene is TRBJ1-2, the V gene TRBV28, with D perhaps TRBD1 (6 bases). Trimming cost V 4 bases and J 3 bases, with 18 bases left between them. Germline loops: CDR1 MDHEN, CDR2 SYDVKM. The CDR3 sequence is 16 residues long. The CDR3 DNA sequence: TGTGCCAGCAGTTCTTGGGGGGGCAGGGGACACTATGGCTACACCTTC. Its protein is CASSSWGGRGHYGYTF.

This sequence joins TRBV19 and TRBJ1-6, with D tentatively TRBD1 (6 bases). The CDR3 has 13 residues. Looked up from germline, CDR1 is LNHDA and CDR2 is SQIVND (reference sequence). Trimming shortened V by 9 bases and J by 9 bases, and 15 bases separated the two germline ends. The CDR3 sequence: CASSRAGVSPLHF. The CDR3 region has the DNA TGTGCCAGCTCTAGGGCAGGGGTTTCACCCCTCCACTTT.

Only a few counts were recorded for this clone. The chain has TRBV4-3 and TRBJ1-1, with D perhaps matching TRBD1 (6 bases). The ends were cut back, 2 bases at V and 6 bases at J, with 19 bases in the middle. Germline lookup yields CDR1 LGHNA and CDR2 YSLEER. This CDR3 has 16 residues. CDR3 sequence: CASSQKGNRVRSEAFF. In DNA, the CDR3 is TGCGCCAGCAGCCAAAAGGGAAACAGGGTTAGGTCTGAAGCTTTCTTT.

The chain links TRBV28 to TRBJ2-1; D is possibly TRBD1 or TRBD2 (5 bases each). Germline values: CDR1 MDHEN, CDR2 SYDVKM. The CDR3 is 13 amino acids. Trimming stripped 3 bases from V and 10 bases from J, with 13 bases between. CDR3: CASSLFDSGEQFF. The CDR3 nucleotides are TGTGCCAGCAGTTTGTTCGACAGCGGCGAGCAGTTCTTC.

This clone was recorded once. The V call is TRBV5-1, the J call TRBJ1-2; 12 positions agree with TRBD1. Trimming removed 4 bases from V and 3 bases from J; junction bases left unmatched: 10. Looked up from germline, CDR1 is SGHRS and CDR2 is YFSETQ. The CDR3 runs to 17 residues. CDR3 nucleotide sequence: TGCGCCAGCAGCCGGATCGGGACAGGGGGCAAAGACTATGGCTACACCTTC. This translates into CASSRIGTGGKDYGYTF.

The chain recombines TRBV5-5 with TRBJ2-5; 10 nucleotides align to TRBD2. The CDR3 extends over 15 amino acids. The germline CDR1 and CDR2 sequences are SGHKS and YYEKEE (reference sequence). After removal of 1 base from V and 5 bases from J, the junction contained 5 bases not matched to a gene. The CDR3 region is CASSLYSSGGETQYF. The CDR3 DNA is TGTGCCAGCAGCTTGTATTCTAGCGGGGGCGAGACCCAGTACTTC.

The V and J genes are TRBV10-2 and TRBJ1-4, with 8 bases matching TRBD1. V shed 8 bases and J 3 bases; nucleotides not matched to a gene: 5. The germline gives CDR1 WSHSY, CDR2 SAAADI. There are 14 residues in the CDR3. This chain's CDR3 is CASRRQGPNEKLFF. The CDR3 bases are TGCGCCAGCCGACGACAGGGGCCTAATGAAAAACTGTTTTTT.

The chain recombines TRBV10-1 with TRBJ1-1; TRBD1 is a possible D gene (5 bases). CDR3 length equals 14 residues. Between the trimmed V and J ends, which lost 3 bases and 0 bases, there was a span of 8 bases. Germline loops: CDR1 WNHNN, CDR2 SYGVQD (reference sequence). The CDR3 region is CASSDGQVNTEAFF. DNA for the CDR3: TGCGCCAGCAGTGACGGACAAGTGAACACTGAAGCTTTCTTT.

This chain links TRBV5-1 with TRBJ2-1; 8 nucleotides line up with TRBD2. Germline CDR1 reads SGHRS; CDR2 reads YFSETQ. The length of the CDR3 is 16 residues. With 1 base clipped from V and 5 bases from J, the junction kept 8 bases outside the gene matches. The CDR3 coding sequence is TGCGCCAGCAGCTTGCCGGCGGGGGGCGGGAACAATGAGCAGTTCTTC. It codes for CASSLPAGGGNNEQFF.

The chain combines TRBV19 with TRBJ1-2, with D perhaps matching TRBD1 (5 bases). The V end lost 5 bases, the J end lost 6 bases, and 13 bases lay between the germline ends. The CDR3 has 13 amino acids. Germline CDR1 reads LNHDA; CDR2 reads SQIVND (reference sequence). The CDR3 spells CASSVGQGNGYTF. The CDR3 DNA reads TGTGCCAGTAGTGTAGGACAAGGTAATGGCTACACCTTC.

V gene TRBV7-2 combines with J gene TRBJ2-7; D may match TRBD1 or TRBD2 (5 bases each). This CDR3 has 14 amino acids. The germline CDR1 and CDR2 sequences are SGHTA and FQGNSA. V lost 7 bases and J lost 1, with 14 bases in between. This CDR3 is CASTHRTGSYEQYF. The DNA for the CDR3 is TGTGCCAGCACCCACAGGACTGGATCCTACGAGCAGTACTTC.

Notes on this clone: The junction shows a germline mismatch at one end, possibly a read error. The chain is built from TRBV18 and TRBJ1-6; TRBD1 is a possible D gene (5 bases). The CDR3 has 17 amino acids. Germline V gene lookup returns CDR1 KGHSH and CDR2 LQKENI. DNA for the CDR3: TGTGCCAGCTCCCCACGGGACTCTAGCTCCTATAATTCACCCCTCCACTTT. The encoded protein is CASSPRDSSSYNSPLHF.

To note about this clone: Additional DNA sequences in this sample encode the identical CDR3. This chain links TRBV28 with TRBJ1-5; no reliable D call. CDR3 length equals 16 residues. Germline V gene sequence: CDR1 MDHEN, CDR2 SYDVKM. V lost 5 bases and J lost 0, with 14 bases in between. This CDR3 is CASSPRAAYSNQPQHF. DNA for the CDR3: TGTGCCAGCAGTCCCAGAGCAGCTTATAGCAATCAGCCCCAGCATTTT.

The rearrangement joins TRBV7-9 to TRBJ1-5; D gene uncertain. Trimming took off 4 bases at V and 0 bases at J, with 13 bases between the two ends. Germline CDR1 reads SEHNR; CDR2 reads FQNEAQ (reference sequence). CDR3 length: 16 amino acids. Here the CDR3 DNA reads TGTGCCAGCAGCTCTCGCGGACCGGATAGCAATCAGCCCCAGCATTTT. Protein product: CASSSRGPDSNQPQHF.

The V and J genes are TRBV9 and TRBJ2-3; 8 positions agree with TRBD2. With V trimmed by 6 bases and J by 3 bases, 6 bases remained unmatched. Germline CDR1 is SGDLS and CDR2 is YYNGEE. CDR3 length equals 14 residues. The CDR3 region has the DNA TGTGCCAGCAAACGGTCGGGGGGGACAGATACGCAGTATTTT. It is translated as CASKRSGGTDTQYF.

The chain uses TRBV19 and TRBJ1-6; tentative D call: TRBD1 (5 bases). The germline V and J ends were trimmed by 1 base and 11 bases, with 15 bases remaining between them. The CDR3 has 15 residues. The V gene's germline CDR1 is LNHDA and CDR2 SQIVND (reference sequence). This CDR3 reads CASSIGGGLKTPLHF. The CDR3 DNA reads TGTGCCAGTAGTATAGGTGGGGGACTAAAAACACCCCTCCACTTT.

V and J are TRBV13 and TRBJ1-6; D uncertain. Germline CDR1 and CDR2: PRHDT and FYEKMQ (reference sequence). CDR3 length: 17 amino acids. The V end lost 2 bases, the J end lost 9 bases, and 20 bases lay between the germline ends. The CDR3 DNA sequence: TGTGCCAGCAGCTTAAAGGCACAAGGTTTTGCGGTTTCACCCCTCCACTTT. Translated: CASSLKAQGFAVSPLHF.

The gene calls are TRBV29-1 and TRBJ1-2, with 12 nucleotides matching TRBD1. V shed 7 bases, J shed 7 bases, and the junction held 7 bases outside the gene matches. CDR1 is SQVTM and CDR2 is ANQGSEA in the germline V gene. This CDR3 comprises 13 residues. The CDR3, as DNA: TGCAGCGCACCGGGACAGGGGGCGAGTGGCTACACCTTC. This translates into CSAPGQGASGYTF.

In this sample, this clone turned up once. The chain joins TRBV9 to TRBJ2-7, with D possibly TRBD2 on 6 matching bases. The CDR3 is 13 amino acids. In germline, CDR1 is SGDLS, CDR2 YYNGEE. Trimming removed 3 bases from V and 2 bases from J, with 9 bases in between. CDR3 nucleotides: TGTGCCAGCAGCGGGGAGGCTGCCTACGAGCAGTACTTC. The encoded protein is CASSGEAAYEQYF.

This clone turned up a few times. This CDR3 reads CASSLRSEQFF. The CDR3, as DNA: TGTGCCAGCAGTTTGCGGTCGGAGCAGTTCTTC. The chain employs TRBV12-3 or TRBV12-4 and TRBJ2-1; no reliable D call. The CDR3 runs 11 residues. V was cut by 3 bases and J by 10 bases, with 7 bases left in between.

The rearrangement joins TRBV18 to TRBJ1-2, with D unclear. The CDR3 consists of 13 residues. Germline CDR1 reads KGHSH; CDR2 reads LQKENI. The V end lost 1 base, the J end lost 4 bases, and 7 bases lay between the germline ends. The CDR3: CASSPLEFYGYTF. The CDR3 bases are TGTGCCAGCTCACCACTCGAATTCTATGGCTACACCTTC. Supplemented by reference TRBV18 and TRBJ1-2, the full variable domain reads NAGVMQNPRHLVRRRGQEARLRCSPMKGHSHVYWYRQLPEEGLKFMVYLQKENIIDESGMPKERFSAEFPKEGPSILRIQQVVRGDSAAYFCASSPLEFYGYTFGSGTRLTVV.

The chain joins TRBV7-9 to TRBJ2-2; tentatively, D is TRBD2 (6 bases). V shed 1 base and J shed 3 bases, with 15 bases lying between them. CDR1 and CDR2 from the germline V gene are SEHNR and FQNEAQ (reference sequence). There are 17 residues in the CDR3. DNA for the CDR3: TGTGCCAGCAGCTTAGTCGGGTTAAGGGACTACACCGGGGAGCTGTTTTTT. Translated, it gives CASSLVGLRDYTGELFF.

This clone was seen a single time. V usage is TRBV7-2 and J usage is TRBJ2-1; D assignment may be TRBD1 or TRBD2 (6 bases each). Trimming removed 1 base at V and 5 bases at J, with 15 bases between. There are 16 residues in the CDR3. Germline V lookup: CDR1 SGHTA, CDR2 FQGNSA. CDR3 nucleotide sequence: TGTGCCAGCAGCTTAGTGGGGGGCCCCATTAACAATGAGCAGTTCTTC. Its translation: CASSLVGGPINNEQFF.

The CDR3 DNA reads TGTGCCAGTAGTATGGGACAGGGTATTTATACTTTCTTT. Encoded protein: CASSMGQGIYTFF. The rearrangement joins TRBV19 to TRBJ1-1; TRBD1 matches 9 bases. The CDR3 consists of 13 residues. Germline V gene sequence: CDR1 LNHDA, CDR2 SQIVND (reference sequence). Trimming took 3 bases from V and 12 from J; bases not matched to a gene: 8.

V usage is TRBV9 and J usage is TRBJ1-3; 9 bases are a match to TRBD1. This CDR3 is 14 amino acids long. J was trimmed by 4 bases and V by 4 bases; bases with no gene match: 3. CDR1 and CDR2 (germline): SGDLS, YYNGEE. This CDR3 reads CASSRGTGGNTIYF. CDR3 DNA sequence: TGTGCCAGCAGCAGGGGGACAGGGGGAAACACCATATATTTT.

The rearrangement joins TRBV24-1 to TRBJ2-1; possibly TRBD1 or TRBD2 for D (5 bases each). CDR1 and CDR2 from the germline V gene are KGHDR and SFDVKD. V lost 4 bases and J lost 5, with 11 bases in between. The CDR3 length is 14 residues. CDR3 bases: TGTGCCACCAGTGACCCCGGGACCGACAATGAGCAGTTCTTC. Translation gives CATSDPGTDNEQFF.

The rearrangement links TRBV6-5 to TRBJ1-5; 9 bases agree with TRBD1. CDR1 and CDR2 (germline): MNHEY, SVGAGI. The CDR3 length is 14 residues. V gave up 6 bases and J gave up 6 bases; unmatched junction bases: 6. The CDR3 coding sequence is TGTGCCAGCAGCCCGGGGACAGGGTTTCAGCCCCAGCATTTT. Its protein is CASSPGTGFQPQHF.